This T cell receptor beta chain was sequenced for a study of blood T cell repertoires in COVID-19. Study in general: Whether acute or convalescent, the COVID-19 samples came from the United States, Italy and Spain. From T cells, B-cell-depleted T cells, or PBMCs came the material, which was cDNA or gDNA.

The CDR3 consists of 13 residues. The V gene lost 0 bases and the J gene lost 6 bases, with 9 bases spanning the gap. The germline V gene encodes CDR1 MGHRA and CDR2 YSYEKL. In the original processing: Estimates of nucleated cell counts were drawn from the amplification of reference gene primers. Here immunoSEQ multiplex PCR was the method, and the copy in TCRdb shows in-frame clones only, minus some. V and J calls and clone size follow that table, whereas D and trimming were derived from the DNA. The sample shows some 100,000 clones, 81% of them seen only once. Sequencing input: peripheral blood. The sequence came from a human donor in a cohort sampled during active COVID-19. The chain links TRBV4-1 to TRBJ2-7; possibly TRBD2 for D (5 bases). The CDR3 DNA sequence: TGCGCCAGCAGCCAAGACGGGGTACGCGAGCAGTACTTC. It encodes CASSQDGVREQYF.